The TCR beta chain under discussion was sequenced for a study of blood T cell repertoires in COVID-19. Assay used: immunoSEQ multiplex PCR; TCRdb lists only in-frame clones, some missing. The table includes about 260,000 clones, about 90% detected once. Germline V gene sequence: CDR1 LGHDT, CDR2 YNNKEL (reference sequence). CDR3 length equals 14 residues. V shed 0 bases, J shed 2 bases, and the junction held 1 base outside the gene matches. V gene TRBV3-1 (or the pseudogene TRBV3-2) combines with J gene TRBJ2-7; 7 positions match TRBD2. The sample was peripheral blood. The sequence came from a woman in her 70s with COVID-19, enrolled during active disease. The CDR3 DNA follows: TGTGCCAGCAGCCAAGATAGCGGGCCCTACGAGCAGTACTTC. Amino acids: CASSQDSGPYEQYF.